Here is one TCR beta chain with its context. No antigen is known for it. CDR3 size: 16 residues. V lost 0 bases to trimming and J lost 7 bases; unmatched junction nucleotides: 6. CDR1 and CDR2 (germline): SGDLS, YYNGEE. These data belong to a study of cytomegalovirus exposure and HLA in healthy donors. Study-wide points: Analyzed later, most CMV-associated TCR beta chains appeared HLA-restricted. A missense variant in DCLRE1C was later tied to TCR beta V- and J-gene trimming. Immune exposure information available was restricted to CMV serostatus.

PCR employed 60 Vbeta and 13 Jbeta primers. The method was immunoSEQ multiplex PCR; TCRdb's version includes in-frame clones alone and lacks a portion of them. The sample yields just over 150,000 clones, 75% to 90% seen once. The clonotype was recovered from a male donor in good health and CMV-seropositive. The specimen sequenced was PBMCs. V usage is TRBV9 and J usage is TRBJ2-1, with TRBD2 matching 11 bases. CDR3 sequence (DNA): TGTGCCAGCAGCGTAGATAGCGGGAGGGCCGGGAATGAGCAGTTCTTC. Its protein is CASSVDSGRAGNEQFF.